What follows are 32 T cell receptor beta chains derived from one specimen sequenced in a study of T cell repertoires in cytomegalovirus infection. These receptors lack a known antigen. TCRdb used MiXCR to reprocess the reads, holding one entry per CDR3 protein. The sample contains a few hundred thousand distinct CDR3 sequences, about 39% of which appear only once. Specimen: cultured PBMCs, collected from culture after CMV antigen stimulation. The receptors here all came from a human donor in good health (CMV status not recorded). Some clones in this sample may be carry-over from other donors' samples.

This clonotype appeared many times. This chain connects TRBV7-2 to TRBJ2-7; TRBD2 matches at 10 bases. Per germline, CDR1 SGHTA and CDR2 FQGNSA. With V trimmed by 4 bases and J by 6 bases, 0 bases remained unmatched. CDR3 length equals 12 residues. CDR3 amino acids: CASSWTSGEQYF. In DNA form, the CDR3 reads TGTGCCAGCAGCTGGACTAGCGGCGAGCAGTACTTC.

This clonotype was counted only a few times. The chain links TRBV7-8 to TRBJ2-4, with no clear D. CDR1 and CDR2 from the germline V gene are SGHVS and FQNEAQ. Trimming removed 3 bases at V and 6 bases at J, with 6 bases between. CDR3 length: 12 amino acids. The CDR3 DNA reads TGTGCCAGCAGCTTTGTGGGAAACATTCAGTACTTC. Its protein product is CASSFVGNIQYF. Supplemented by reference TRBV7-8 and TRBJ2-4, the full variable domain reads GAGVSQSPRYKVAKRGQDVALRCDPISGHVSLFWYQQALGQGPEFLTYFQNEAQLDKSGLPSDRFFAERPEGSVSTLKIQRTQQEDSAVYLCASSFVGNIQYFGAGTRLSVL.

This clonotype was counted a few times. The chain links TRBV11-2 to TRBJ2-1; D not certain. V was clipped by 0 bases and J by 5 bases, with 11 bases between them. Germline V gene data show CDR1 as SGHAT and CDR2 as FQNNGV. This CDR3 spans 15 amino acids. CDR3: CASSLDFETHNEQFF. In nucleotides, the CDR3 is TGTGCCAGCAGCTTAGATTTTGAGACCCACAATGAGCAGTTCTTC.

The CDR3 DNA reads as TGTGCCAGCAGCCAAGGGGAGACTGAAGCTTTCTTT. Protein sequence: CASSQGETEAFF. The rearrangement uses TRBV7-9 and TRBJ1-1, with D possibly matching TRBD1 (5 bases). This CDR3 has 12 amino acids. Germline-derived CDR1 and CDR2 are SEHNR and FQNEAQ (reference sequence). The ends were cut back, 5 bases at V and 5 bases at J, with 9 bases in the middle.

CDR3 residues: CAISESDRTGELFF. In DNA, the CDR3 is TGTGCCATCAGTGAGTCGGACAGGACCGGGGAGCTGTTTTTT. The V and J genes are TRBV10-3 and TRBJ2-2; 7 nucleotides line up with TRBD1. This CDR3 comprises 14 residues. J was trimmed by 5 bases and V by 0 bases; bases with no gene match: 0. Germline CDR1 and CDR2: ENHRY and SYGVKD.

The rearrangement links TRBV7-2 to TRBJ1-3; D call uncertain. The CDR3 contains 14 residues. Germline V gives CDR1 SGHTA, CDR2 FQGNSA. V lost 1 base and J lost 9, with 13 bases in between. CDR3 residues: CASSLGVTSGTIYF. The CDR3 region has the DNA TGTGCCAGCAGCTTAGGAGTCACGTCGGGCACCATATATTTT.

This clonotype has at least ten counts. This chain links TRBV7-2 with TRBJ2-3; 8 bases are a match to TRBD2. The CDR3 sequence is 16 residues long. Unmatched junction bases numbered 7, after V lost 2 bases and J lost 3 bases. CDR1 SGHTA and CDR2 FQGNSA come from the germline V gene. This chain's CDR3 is CASSLNRRGRTDTQYF. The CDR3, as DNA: TGTGCCAGCAGCTTAAATAGGCGCGGGAGGACAGATACGCAGTATTTT.

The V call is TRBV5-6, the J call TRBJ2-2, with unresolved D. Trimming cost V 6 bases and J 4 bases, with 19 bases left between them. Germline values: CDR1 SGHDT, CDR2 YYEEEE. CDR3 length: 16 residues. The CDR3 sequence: CASTPARQDPTGELFF. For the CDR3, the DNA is TGTGCCAGCACTCCCGCCAGGCAGGACCCCACCGGGGAGCTGTTTTTT.

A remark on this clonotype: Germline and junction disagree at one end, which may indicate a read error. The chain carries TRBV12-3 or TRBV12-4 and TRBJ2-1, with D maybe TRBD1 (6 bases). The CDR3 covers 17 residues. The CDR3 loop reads CTSSPQGWYPSYNEQFF. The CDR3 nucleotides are TGTACCAGCAGTCCTCAGGGGTGGTATCCCTCCTACAATGAGCAGTTCTTC.

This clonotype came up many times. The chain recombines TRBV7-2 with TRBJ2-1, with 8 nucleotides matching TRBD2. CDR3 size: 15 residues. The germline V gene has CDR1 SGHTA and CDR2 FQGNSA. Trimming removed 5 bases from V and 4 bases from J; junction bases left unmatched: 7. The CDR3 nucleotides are TGTGCCAGCAGCGCCTCCACTAGCGGTTACAATGAGCAGTTCTTC. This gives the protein CASSASTSGYNEQFF.

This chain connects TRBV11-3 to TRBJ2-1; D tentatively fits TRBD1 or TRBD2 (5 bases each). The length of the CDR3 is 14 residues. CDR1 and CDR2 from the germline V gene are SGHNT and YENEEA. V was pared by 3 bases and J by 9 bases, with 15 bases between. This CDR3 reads CASSFGGATGEQFF. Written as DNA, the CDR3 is TGTGCCAGCAGCTTTGGGGGAGCTACCGGTGAGCAGTTCTTC.

This chain's CDR3 is CASSFLEAGTDTQYF. The CDR3 DNA sequence: TGTGCCAGCAGCTTCTTGGAGGCCGGCACAGATACGCAGTATTTT. The V and J genes are TRBV7-2 and TRBJ2-3, with D tentatively TRBD2 (5 bases). V was pared by 3 bases and J by 1 base, with 11 bases between. The CDR3 length is 15 residues. From germline, CDR1 is SGHTA and CDR2 FQGNSA.

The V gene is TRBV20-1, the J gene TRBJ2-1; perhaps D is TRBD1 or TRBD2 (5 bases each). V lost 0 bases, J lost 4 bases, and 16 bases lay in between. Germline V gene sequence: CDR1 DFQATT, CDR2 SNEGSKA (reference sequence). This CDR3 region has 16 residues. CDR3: CSARDKRGPSYNEQFF. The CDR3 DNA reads TGCAGTGCTAGAGATAAGAGGGGTCCCTCGTACAATGAGCAGTTCTTC.

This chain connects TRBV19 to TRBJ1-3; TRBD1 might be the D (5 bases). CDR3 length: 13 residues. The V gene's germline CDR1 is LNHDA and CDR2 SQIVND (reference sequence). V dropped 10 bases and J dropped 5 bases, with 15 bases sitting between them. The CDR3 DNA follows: TGTGCCACCGCGGAGGGGACCAGAAACACCATATATTTT. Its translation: CATAEGTRNTIYF. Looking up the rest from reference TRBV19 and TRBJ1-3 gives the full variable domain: DGGITQSPKYLFRKEGQNVTLSCEQNLNHDAMYWYRQDPGQGLRLIYYSQIVNDFQKGDIAEGYSVSREKKESFPLTVTSAQKNPTAFYLCATAEGTRNTIYFGEGSWLTVV.

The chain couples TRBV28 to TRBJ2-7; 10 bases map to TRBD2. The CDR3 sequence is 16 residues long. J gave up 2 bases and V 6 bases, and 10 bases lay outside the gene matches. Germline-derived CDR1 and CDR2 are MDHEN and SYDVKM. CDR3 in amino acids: CASSRPTSGLPYEQYF. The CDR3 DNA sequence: TGTGCCAGCAGCCGTCCGACTAGCGGGTTACCCTACGAGCAGTACTTC.

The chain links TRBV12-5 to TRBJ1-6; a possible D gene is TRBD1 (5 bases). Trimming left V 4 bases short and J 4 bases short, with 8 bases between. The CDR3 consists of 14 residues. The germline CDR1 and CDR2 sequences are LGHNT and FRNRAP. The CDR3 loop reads CASGSSGYNSPLHF. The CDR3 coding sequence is TGTGCTAGTGGTTCCTCAGGGTATAATTCACCCCTCCACTTT. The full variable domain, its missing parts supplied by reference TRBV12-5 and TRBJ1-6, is DARVTQTPRHKVTEMGQEVTMRCQPILGHNTVFWYRQTMMQGLELLAYFRNRAPLDDSGMPKDRFSAEMPDATLATLKIQPSEPRDSAVYFCASGSSGYNSPLHFGNGTRLTVT.

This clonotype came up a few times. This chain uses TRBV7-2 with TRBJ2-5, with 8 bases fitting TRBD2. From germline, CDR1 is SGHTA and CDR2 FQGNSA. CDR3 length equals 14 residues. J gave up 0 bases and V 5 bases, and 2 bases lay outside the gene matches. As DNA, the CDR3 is TGTGCCAGCAGCCGCGGGGGGTACCAAGAGACCCAGTACTTC. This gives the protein CASSRGGYQETQYF.

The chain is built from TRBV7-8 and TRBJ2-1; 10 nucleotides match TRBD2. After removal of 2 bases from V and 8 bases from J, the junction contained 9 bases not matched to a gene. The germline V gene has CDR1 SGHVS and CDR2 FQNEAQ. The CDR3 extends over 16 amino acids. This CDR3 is CASSLYRAGGRHEQFF. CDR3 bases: TGTGCCAGCAGCTTATATCGAGCGGGAGGGCGCCATGAGCAGTTCTTC.

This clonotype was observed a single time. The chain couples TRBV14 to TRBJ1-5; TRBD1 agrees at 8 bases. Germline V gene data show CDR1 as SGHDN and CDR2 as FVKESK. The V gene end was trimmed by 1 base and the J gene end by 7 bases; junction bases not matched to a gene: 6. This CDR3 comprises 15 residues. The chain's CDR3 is CASSQGGQGAQPQHF. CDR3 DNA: TGTGCCAGCAGCCAAGGCGGTCAGGGGGCCCAGCCCCAGCATTTT.

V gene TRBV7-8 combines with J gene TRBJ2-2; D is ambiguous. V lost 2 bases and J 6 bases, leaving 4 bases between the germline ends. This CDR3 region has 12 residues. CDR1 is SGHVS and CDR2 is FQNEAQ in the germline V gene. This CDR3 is CASSLIPGELFF. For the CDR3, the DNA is TGTGCCAGCAGCTTAATACCCGGGGAGCTGTTTTTT.

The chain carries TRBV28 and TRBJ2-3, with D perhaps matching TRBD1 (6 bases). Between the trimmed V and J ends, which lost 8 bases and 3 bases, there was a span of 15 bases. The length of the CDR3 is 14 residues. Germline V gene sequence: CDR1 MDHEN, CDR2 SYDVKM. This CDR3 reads CASEVQGITDTQYF. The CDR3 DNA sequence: TGTGCCAGCGAGGTGCAGGGGATAACAGATACGCAGTATTTT.

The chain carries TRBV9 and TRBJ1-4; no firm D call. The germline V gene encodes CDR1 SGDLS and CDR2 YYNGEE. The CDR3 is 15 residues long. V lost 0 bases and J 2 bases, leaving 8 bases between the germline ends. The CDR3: CASSVEGSTNEKLFF. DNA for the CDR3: TGTGCCAGCAGCGTAGAAGGGAGCACTAATGAAAAACTGTTTTTT.

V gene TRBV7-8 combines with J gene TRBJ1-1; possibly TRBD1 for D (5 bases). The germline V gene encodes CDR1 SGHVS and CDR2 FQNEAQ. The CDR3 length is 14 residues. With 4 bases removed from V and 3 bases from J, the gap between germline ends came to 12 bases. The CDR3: CASSSRVSDTEAFF. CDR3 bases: TGTGCCAGCAGCTCCAGGGTATCGGACACTGAAGCTTTCTTT.

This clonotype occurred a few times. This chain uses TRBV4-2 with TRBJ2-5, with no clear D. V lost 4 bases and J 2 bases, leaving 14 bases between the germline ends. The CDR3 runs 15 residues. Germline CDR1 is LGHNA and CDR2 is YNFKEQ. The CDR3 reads CASSLCERIQETQYF. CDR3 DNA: TGTGCCAGCAGCCTCTGTGAGAGGATACAAGAGACCCAGTACTTC.

CDR3 sequence reads: CASSWGRFTDTQYF. The CDR3 nucleotides read TGTGCCAGCAGTTGGGGGAGATTCACAGATACGCAGTATTTT. The chain carries TRBV6-8 and TRBJ2-3; D is tentatively TRBD1 or TRBD2 (5 bases each). This CDR3 comprises 14 residues. Germline V gives CDR1 MNHGY, CDR2 SAAAGT. The V and J ends lost 4 bases and 2 bases respectively, with 10 bases between them.

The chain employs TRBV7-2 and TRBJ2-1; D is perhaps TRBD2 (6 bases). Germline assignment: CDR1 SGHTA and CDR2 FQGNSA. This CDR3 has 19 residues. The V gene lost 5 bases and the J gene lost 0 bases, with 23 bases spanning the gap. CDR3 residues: CASSARPLTSPSSYNEQFF. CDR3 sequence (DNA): TGTGCCAGCAGCGCCCGCCCCCTTACTAGCCCCAGCTCCTACAATGAGCAGTTCTTC.

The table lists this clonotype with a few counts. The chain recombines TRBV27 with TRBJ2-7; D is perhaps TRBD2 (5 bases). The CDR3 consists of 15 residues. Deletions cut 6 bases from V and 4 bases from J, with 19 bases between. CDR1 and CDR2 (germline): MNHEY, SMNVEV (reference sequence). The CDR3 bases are TGTGCCAGCAGCTTCTCCCCTCTGAGAGGGTACGAGCAGTACTTC. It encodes CASSFSPLRGYEQYF.

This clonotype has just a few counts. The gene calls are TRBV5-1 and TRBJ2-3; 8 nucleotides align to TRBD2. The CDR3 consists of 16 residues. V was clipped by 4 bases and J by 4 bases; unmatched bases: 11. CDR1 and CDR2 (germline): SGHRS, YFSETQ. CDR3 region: CASSGGNSGVSDTQYF. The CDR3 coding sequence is TGCGCCAGCAGCGGAGGAAATAGCGGGGTCTCAGATACGCAGTATTTT.

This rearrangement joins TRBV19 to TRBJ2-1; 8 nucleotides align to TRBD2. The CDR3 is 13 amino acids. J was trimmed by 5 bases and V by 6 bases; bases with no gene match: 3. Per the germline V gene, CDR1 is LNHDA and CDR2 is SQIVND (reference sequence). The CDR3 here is CASSDSGDNEQFF. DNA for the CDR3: TGTGCCAGTAGCGATAGCGGGGACAATGAGCAGTTCTTC.

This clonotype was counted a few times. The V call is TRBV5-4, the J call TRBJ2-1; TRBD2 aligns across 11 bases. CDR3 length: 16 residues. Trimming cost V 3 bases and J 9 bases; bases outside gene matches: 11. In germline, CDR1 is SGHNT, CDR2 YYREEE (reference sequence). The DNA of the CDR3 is TGTGCCAGCAGCTCCGGGACTAGCGGCCTACTGGGTGAGCAGTTCTTC. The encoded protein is CASSSGTSGLLGEQFF.

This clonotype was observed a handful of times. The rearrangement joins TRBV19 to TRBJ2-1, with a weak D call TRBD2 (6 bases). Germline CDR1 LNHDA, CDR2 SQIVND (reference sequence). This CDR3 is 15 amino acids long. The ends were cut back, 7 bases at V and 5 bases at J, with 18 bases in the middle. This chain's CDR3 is CASKAGTLLNNEQFF. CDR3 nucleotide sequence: TGTGCCAGTAAGGCCGGGACTCTCCTAAACAATGAGCAGTTCTTC.

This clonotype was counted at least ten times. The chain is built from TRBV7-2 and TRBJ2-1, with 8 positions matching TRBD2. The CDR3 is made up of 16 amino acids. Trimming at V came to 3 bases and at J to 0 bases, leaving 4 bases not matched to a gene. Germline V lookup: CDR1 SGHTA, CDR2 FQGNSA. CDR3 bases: TGTGCCAGCAGCTTTACTAGCGGCTACTCCTACAATGAGCAGTTCTTC. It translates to CASSFTSGYSYNEQFF. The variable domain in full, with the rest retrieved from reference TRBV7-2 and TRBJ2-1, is GAGVSQSPSNKVTEKGKDVELRCDPISGHTALYWYRQSLGQGLEFLIYFQGNSAPDKSGLPSDRFSAERTGGSVSTLTIQRTQQEDSAVYLCASSFTSGYSYNEQFFGPGTRLTVL.